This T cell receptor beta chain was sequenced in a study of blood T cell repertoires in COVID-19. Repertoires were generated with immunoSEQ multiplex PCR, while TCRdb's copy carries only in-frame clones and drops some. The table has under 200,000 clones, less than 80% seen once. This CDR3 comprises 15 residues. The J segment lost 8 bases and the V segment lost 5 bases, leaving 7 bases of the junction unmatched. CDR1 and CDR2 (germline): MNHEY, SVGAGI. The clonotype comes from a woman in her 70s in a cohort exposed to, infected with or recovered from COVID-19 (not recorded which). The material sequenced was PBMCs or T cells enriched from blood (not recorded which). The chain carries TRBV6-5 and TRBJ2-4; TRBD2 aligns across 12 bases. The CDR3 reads CASSTSGRRGDIQYF. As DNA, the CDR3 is TGTGCCAGCAGTACTAGCGGGAGGCGGGGGGACATTCAGTACTTC.